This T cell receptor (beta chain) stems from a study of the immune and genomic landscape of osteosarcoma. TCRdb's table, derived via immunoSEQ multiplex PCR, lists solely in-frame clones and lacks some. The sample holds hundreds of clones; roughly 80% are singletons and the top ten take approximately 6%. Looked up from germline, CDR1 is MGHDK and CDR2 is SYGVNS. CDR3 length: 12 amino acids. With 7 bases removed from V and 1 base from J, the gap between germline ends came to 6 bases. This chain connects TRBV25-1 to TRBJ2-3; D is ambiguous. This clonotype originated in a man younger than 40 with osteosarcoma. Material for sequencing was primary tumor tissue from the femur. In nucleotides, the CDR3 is TGTGCCAGCAATAGGGGCACAGATACGCAGTATTTT. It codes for CASNRGTDTQYF. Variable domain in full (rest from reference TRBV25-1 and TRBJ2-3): EADIYQTPRYLVIGTGKKITLECSQTMGHDKMYWYQQDPGMELHLIHYSYGVNSTEKGDLSSESTVSRIRTEHFPLTLESARPSHTSQYLCASNRGTDTQYFGPGTRLTVL.